Below are 10 T cell receptor beta chains sequenced from a single sample in a study of CD8 T cells in Susac syndrome (dated by TCRdb to the late 2010s). The library came from the immunoSEQ multiplex PCR assay. RNA was extracted using the RNeasy kit, and about 0.5 to 1 ug of the RNA was reverse transcribed with random hexamers. In-frame beta chains were kept once TCRdb had trimmed the public reads at Q25 with fastp and called clones with MiXCR. CDR3 protein duplicates are merged, each entry listing the most common genes and DNA. This sample is represented by 250,000 to 300,000 distinct CDR3 sequences; almost 85% of them were singletons. The ten largest clonotypes hold about 0.22% of the sample. The sample comprised CD8+ T cells from PBMCs. Receptors originate from a human donor with multiple sclerosis.

This clonotype was detected only a few times. This chain joins TRBV4-3 and TRBJ1-1; a possible D gene is TRBD1 (5 bases). The CDR3 is made up of 13 amino acids. Germline values: CDR1 LGHNA, CDR2 YSLEER. Trimming left V 8 bases short and J 3 bases short, with 13 bases between. CDR3 nucleotides: TGCGCCAGCGGTTACGGCAGGGACACTGAAGCTTTCTTT. Its protein product is CASGYGRDTEAFF.

Regarding this clonotype: The junction does not match germline at one end; this may be a read error. The chain uses TRBV6-5 and TRBJ2-2, with D tentatively TRBD1 or TRBD2 (5 bases each). The CDR3 is 15 amino acids. CDR1 and CDR2 (germline): MNHEY, SVGAGI. CDR3 sequence (DNA): TGTGCCAGCAGTCTCGTAGGGGCGAACACCGGGGAGCTGCTTTTT. As protein: CASSLVGANTGELLF.

The chain joins TRBV12-3 or TRBV12-4 to TRBJ1-1, with TRBD1 matching over 7 bases. The CDR3 spans 17 residues. The J segment lost 1 base and the V segment lost 5 bases, leaving 13 bases of the junction unmatched. CDR3 amino acids: CASSLPGTAIWNTEAFF. CDR3 coding DNA: TGTGCCAGCAGTCTACCCGGGACAGCCATATGGAACACTGAAGCTTTCTTT.

This clonotype was counted once. J is TRBJ2-1 and V is TRBV30; TRBD1 or TRBD2 may be the D gene (5 bases each). Between the trimmed V and J ends, which lost 5 bases and 8 bases, there was a span of 16 bases. In germline, CDR1 is GTSNPN, CDR2 SVGIG (reference sequence). The CDR3 covers 13 residues. In nucleotides, the CDR3 is TGTGCCTGGGCCTGGGGGACGGGATATGAGCAGTTCTTC. Residues: CAWAWGTGYEQFF.

This sequence joins TRBV4-2 and TRBJ2-3; TRBD2 agrees at 8 bases. Germline-derived CDR1 and CDR2 are LGHNA and YNFKEQ. This CDR3 has 18 residues. After removal of 0 bases from V and 5 bases from J, the junction contained 13 bases not matched to a gene. CDR3 amino acids: CASSQERPGLVKIDTQYF. CDR3 bases: TGTGCCAGCAGCCAAGAAAGGCCGGGACTAGTTAAGATAGATACGCAGTATTTT.

The CDR3 protein is CSVHDYGYGYTF. The CDR3 coding sequence is TGCAGCGTCCACGACTACGGCTATGGCTACACCTTC. This rearrangement joins TRBV29-1 to TRBJ1-2; D remains unclear. V lost 6 bases, J lost 4 bases, and 12 bases lay in between. Germline assignment: CDR1 SQVTM and CDR2 ANQGSEA. CDR3 length: 12 amino acids.

The V call is TRBV7-9, the J call TRBJ2-1, with 8 positions matching TRBD2. With 6 bases clipped from V and 8 bases from J, the junction kept 9 bases outside the gene matches. Germline V gene lookup returns CDR1 SEHNR and CDR2 FQNEAQ (reference sequence). CDR3 size: 14 residues. Written as DNA, the CDR3 is TGTGCCAGCAGAAAAGCGGGAGAGAGCGATGAGCAGTTCTTC. It translates to CASRKAGESDEQFF.

This clonotype was seen a few times. V usage is TRBV6-1 and J usage is TRBJ2-4; D is unresolved. Germline CDR1 is MNHNS and CDR2 is SASEGT. The CDR3 consists of 15 residues. V was clipped by 6 bases and J by 0 bases, with 12 bases between them. Here the CDR3 reads CASSLFSLAKNIQYF. CDR3 in DNA: TGTGCCAGCAGCCTGTTCTCCCTAGCCAAAAACATTCAGTACTTC.

The chain employs TRBV20-1 and TRBJ2-1; the match to TRBD1 covers 7 bases. This CDR3 is built from 14 residues. Losses at the gene ends were 5 bases for V and 2 bases for J; bases not matched to a gene: 6. Germline V gene data show CDR1 as DFQATT and CDR2 as SNEGSKA (reference sequence). The CDR3 DNA reads TGCAGTGCTCCTACAGGGGACACCTACAATGAGCAGTTCTTC. This codes for CSAPTGDTYNEQFF.

The chain uses TRBV4-2 and TRBJ2-1, with 14 bases fitting TRBD2. Germline V gives CDR1 LGHNA, CDR2 YNFKEQ. The CDR3 is 17 residues long. Trimming cost V 4 bases and J 8 bases; bases outside gene matches: 10. CDR3 protein: CASSPPPRTSGRYEQFF. The CDR3 DNA reads as TGTGCCAGCAGCCCCCCGCCGCGGACTAGCGGGAGGTATGAGCAGTTCTTC.